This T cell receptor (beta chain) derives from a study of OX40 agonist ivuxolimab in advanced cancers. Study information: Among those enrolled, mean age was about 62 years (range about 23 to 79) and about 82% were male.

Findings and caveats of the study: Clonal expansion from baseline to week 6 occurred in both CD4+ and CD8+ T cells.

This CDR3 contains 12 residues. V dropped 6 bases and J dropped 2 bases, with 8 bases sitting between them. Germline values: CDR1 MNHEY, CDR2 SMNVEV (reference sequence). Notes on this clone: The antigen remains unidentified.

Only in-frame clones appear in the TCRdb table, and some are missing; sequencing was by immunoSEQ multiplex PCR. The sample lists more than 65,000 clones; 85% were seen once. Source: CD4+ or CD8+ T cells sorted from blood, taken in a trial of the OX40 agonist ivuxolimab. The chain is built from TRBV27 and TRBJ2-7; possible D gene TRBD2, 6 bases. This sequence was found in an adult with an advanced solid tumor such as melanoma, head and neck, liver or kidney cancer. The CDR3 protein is CASRREPYEQYF. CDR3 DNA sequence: TGTGCCAGCAGACGGGAGCCCTACGAGCAGTACTTC.